The 17 T cell receptor beta chains below all came from one sample that was sequenced in a study of blood T cell repertoires in COVID-19. Assay: immunoSEQ multiplex PCR; the TCRdb copy retains only in-frame clones and omits some. The sample records roughly 460,000 clones, roughly 90% being singletons. The source material was peripheral blood. These receptors were taken from a man in his late teens or twenties with COVID-19, enrolled during active disease.

The V and J genes are TRBV6-1 and TRBJ1-4; 7 nucleotides match TRBD1. The CDR3 extends over 15 amino acids. Germline V gives CDR1 MNHNS, CDR2 SASEGT. The V segment lost 2 bases and the J segment 7 bases; nucleotides outside the gene matches: 7. The CDR3 loop is CASSELQGVVEKLFF. CDR3 in DNA: TGTGCCAGCAGTGAATTGCAGGGGGTAGTTGAAAAACTGTTTTTT.

This clone was counted between two and nine times. The CDR3 here is CASSPPTGGEQFF. The CDR3 DNA reads as TGTGCCAGCTCACCACCGACGGGAGGGGAGCAGTTCTTC. V and J are TRBV18 and TRBJ2-1, with 8 bases fitting TRBD2. J was trimmed by 10 bases and V by 0 bases; bases with no gene match: 2. The CDR3 is 13 residues long. Germline V gene lookup returns CDR1 KGHSH and CDR2 LQKENI.

V gene TRBV15 combines with J gene TRBJ2-7; TRBD2 aligns across 8 bases. The CDR3 is made up of 15 amino acids. V gave up 1 base and J gave up 0 bases; unmatched junction bases: 2. Germline loops: CDR1 LNHNV, CDR2 YYDKDF (reference sequence). CDR3 in amino acids: CATSRVRGGSYEQYF. The CDR3 DNA follows: TGTGCCACCAGCAGAGTTCGGGGGGGCTCCTACGAGCAGTACTTC.

This chain joins TRBV27 and TRBJ1-2; TRBD1 is a possible D gene (5 bases). The CDR3 consists of 15 residues. Deletions cut 5 bases from V and 4 bases from J, with 17 bases between. Per the germline V gene, CDR1 is MNHEY and CDR2 is SMNVEV (reference sequence). The DNA for the CDR3 is TGTGCCAGCAGTCCCCGTGGGGGGTTGTCCTATGGCTACACCTTC. Protein: CASSPRGGLSYGYTF.

This clone was seen once. The chain links TRBV29-1 to TRBJ2-7; unclear D gene. Germline V lookup: CDR1 SQVTM, CDR2 ANQGSEA. The V gene lost 0 bases and the J gene lost 3 bases, with 3 bases spanning the gap. The CDR3 covers 11 residues. Written as DNA, the CDR3 is TGCAGCGTTGAAGACCACTACGAGCAGTACTTC. This translates into CSVEDHYEQYF.

This clone was detected only a few times. The rearrangement joins TRBV11-3 to TRBJ2-1; the match to TRBD2 covers 7 bases. The CDR3 length is 13 residues. In germline, CDR1 is SGHNT, CDR2 YENEEA. The junction had 5 bases not matched to a gene; V was cut back by 5 bases and J by 7 bases. DNA of the CDR3: TGTGCCAGCAGCCAGCGGGGTGGGAATGAGCAGTTCTTC. Translated: CASSQRGGNEQFF. The full variable domain, rest sourced from reference TRBV11-3 and TRBJ2-1, is EAGVVQSPRYKIIEKKQPVAFWCNPISGHNTLYWYLQNLGQGPELLIRYENEEAVDDSQLPKDRFSAERLKGVDSTLKIQPAELGDSAVYLCASSQRGGNEQFFGPGTRLTVL.

This clone was detected once. The V gene is TRBV6-5, the J gene TRBJ1-2; weak D call: TRBD1 (5 bases). V was trimmed by 0 bases and J by 4 bases, leaving 12 bases between them. Germline V gives CDR1 MNHEY, CDR2 SVGAGI. The CDR3 has 15 residues. CDR3 protein: CASSYSGQGGYGYTF. CDR3 DNA sequence: TGTGCCAGCAGTTACTCGGGGCAGGGCGGCTATGGCTACACCTTC.

The V call is TRBV9, the J call TRBJ1-1; 7 bases map to TRBD1. Trimming at V came to 4 bases and at J to 4 bases, leaving 4 bases not matched to a gene. CDR1 is SGDLS, CDR2 YYNGEE, per germline. The CDR3 contains 13 residues. CDR3 loop: CASSSTGRTEAFF. The DNA for the CDR3 is TGTGCCAGCAGCTCGACAGGGCGCACTGAAGCTTTCTTT.

V and J are TRBV2 and TRBJ2-2; 8 bases match TRBD1. The CDR3 contains 14 residues. CDR1 is SNHLY and CDR2 is FYNNEI in the germline V gene. With V trimmed by 8 bases and J by 1 base, 3 bases remained unmatched. CDR3 in DNA: TGTGCCAGCGGGGGGACAGGGAACACCGGGGAGCTGTTTTTT. This encodes CASGGTGNTGELFF.

The V gene is TRBV15, the J gene TRBJ1-6, with D unclear. V was shortened by 3 bases and J by 2 bases, with 8 bases between the two germline ends. The length of the CDR3 is 15 residues. Germline V CDR1 and CDR2: LNHNV, YYDKDF (reference sequence). The DNA for the CDR3 is TGTGCCACCAGCAGGAAGCCGACCTATAATTCACCCCTCCACTTT. Its translation: CATSRKPTYNSPLHF.

The rearrangement links TRBV7-9 to TRBJ1-4; TRBD1 matches 8 bases. V lost 1 base to trimming and J lost 16 bases; unmatched junction nucleotides: 14. CDR3 length: 15 residues. Germline V gene data show CDR1 as SEHNR and CDR2 as FQNEAQ (reference sequence). The CDR3 region is CASSLVGTGGPGEFF. Written as DNA, the CDR3 is TGTGCCAGCAGCTTAGTTGGGACAGGCGGACCAGGAGAGTTTTTT.

The chain recombines TRBV5-4 with TRBJ2-5; TRBD2 matches 14 bases. The CDR3 is made up of 16 amino acids. Germline V gene sequence: CDR1 SGHNT, CDR2 YYREEE (reference sequence). V lost 0 bases and J lost 4; bases outside the gene matches: 2. The CDR3 here is CASSLGLAGGLETQYF. DNA for the CDR3: TGTGCCAGCAGCTTGGGACTAGCGGGGGGGCTAGAGACCCAGTACTTC.

The chain carries TRBV6-2 or TRBV6-3 and TRBJ1-1, with D perhaps TRBD1 (5 bases). Trimming removed 3 bases at V and 4 bases at J, with 12 bases between. The CDR3 covers 14 residues. The V gene's germline CDR1 is MNHEY and CDR2 SVGEGT. In DNA form, the CDR3 reads TGTGCCAGCAGTTATCTTTCTAGGGGCACTGAAGCTTTCTTT. Encoded protein: CASSYLSRGTEAFF.

This chain links TRBV7-9 with TRBJ2-1; TRBD1 matches 7 bases. CDR3 length equals 18 residues. J lost 4 bases, V lost 5 bases, and 17 bases had no gene match. CDR1 and CDR2 (germline): SEHNR, FQNEAQ (reference sequence). This CDR3 reads CASSARGGRTLGYNEQFF. DNA for the CDR3: TGTGCCAGCAGCGCTAGAGGGGGCAGGACTCTGGGGTACAATGAGCAGTTCTTC. Full variable domain (remainder filled in from reference TRBV7-9 and TRBJ2-1): DTGVSQNPRHKITKRGQNVTFRCDPISEHNRLYWYRQTLGQGPEFLTYFQNEAQLEKSRLLSDRFSAERPKGSFSTLEIQRTEQGDSAMYLCASSARGGRTLGYNEQFFGPGTRLTVL.

The chain carries TRBV11-2 and TRBJ2-1, with 7 bases lining up with TRBD2. V was clipped by 6 bases and J by 0 bases; unmatched bases: 11. The CDR3 has 17 amino acids. Per the germline V gene, CDR1 is SGHAT and CDR2 is FQNNGV. The CDR3 sequence: CASSLNGRPSSYNEQFF. In DNA form, the CDR3 reads TGTGCCAGCAGTCTGAACGGGAGGCCGAGCTCCTACAATGAGCAGTTCTTC.

This chain uses TRBV3-1 (or the pseudogene TRBV3-2) with TRBJ2-5; 9 bases line up with TRBD1. The J segment lost 2 bases and the V segment lost 5 bases, leaving 6 bases of the junction unmatched. Germline V lookup: CDR1 LGHDT, CDR2 YNNKEL (reference sequence). This CDR3 comprises 15 residues. CDR3 residues: CASSTGQGRQETQYF. CDR3 sequence (DNA): TGTGCCAGCAGCACCGGACAGGGGAGGCAAGAGACCCAGTACTTC.

The chain couples TRBV7-9 to TRBJ2-2; possible D gene TRBD1, 6 bases. Germline CDR1 reads SEHNR; CDR2 reads FQNEAQ (reference sequence). The V end lost 10 bases, the J end lost 0 bases, and 9 bases lay between the germline ends. The CDR3 extends over 13 amino acids. Here the CDR3 reads CATRDTNTGELFF. The CDR3 nucleotides are TGTGCCACCAGGGACACGAACACCGGGGAGCTGTTTTTT.